Below, one TCR beta chain is given with its context. Its antigen is as yet unknown. Given a far larger clone just one base away, this is likely a sequencing read error. At the DNA level, this CDR3 is encoded by other sequences in the same sample as well. In the original analysis: Filtering of immunoSEQ junctional sequences could not match full-length read filtering. TCRdb keeps only in-frame clones here, not all; method: immunoSEQ multiplex PCR. The V and J calls and clone size are taken from that table; D and trimming were inferred from the DNA. The sample shows about half a million clones, approximately 81% of them seen only once. Donors had no recently reported acute infections or vaccinations and were HIV-negative. Unsorted samples relied on roughly 99 million PBMCs, which served as the source of genomic DNA. This sample was included in a study of shared clonotypes between healthy human individuals. Study-level results: Only a few donors were included, so the genetic and exposure-history diversity represented was limited.

Germline CDR1 and CDR2: ENHRY and SYGVKD. The CDR3 loop spans 16 amino acids. V lost 2 bases and J lost 7; bases outside the gene matches: 13. The V and J genes are TRBV10-3 and TRBJ2-5; 7 nucleotides agree with TRBD2. The sequence derives from a woman in her thirties or forties in good health. Some clones in this sample may be carry-over from other donors' samples. Sequenced: PBMCs. The CDR3 region has the DNA TGTGCCATCAGTGAGCCAAGAACCGGGGTAGCGGGGACCCAGTACTTC. Protein product: CAISEPRTGVAGTQYF.